This T cell receptor (beta chain) stems from a study of Ad26.COV2.S vaccination and SARS-CoV-2 variants. Clones were read by immunoSEQ multiplex PCR, and TCRdb kept only the in-frame ones, dropping some. The sample carries hundreds of thousands of clones, around 88% recorded once. Germline V gives CDR1 SGHNT, CDR2 YENEEA. The CDR3 length is 14 residues. Trimming cost V 5 bases and J 10 bases; bases outside gene matches: 10. Stated treatment: roughly 20 received Ad26.COV2.S at low or high dose, single or two shots; about 5 received placebo; per-sample allocation not given. Sampling was performed 63 days after the first vaccine or placebo injection.

The chain carries TRBV11-3 and TRBJ2-1, with TRBD1 identical over 8 bases. This receptor was taken from a person between 18 and 65 years old who received the Ad26.COV2.S COVID-19 vaccine or a placebo. The source was peripheral blood, collected in a trial of Ad26.COV2.S vaccine versus placebo. CDR3 protein: CASSPRQGRAEQFF. The CDR3 nucleotides read TGTGCCAGCAGCCCTAGACAGGGGCGAGCGGAGCAGTTCTTC.